This T cell receptor (beta chain) was identified in a study of T cell responses to AZD1222 COVID-19 vaccine. The CDR3 consists of 15 residues. Germline CDR1 and CDR2: LNHDA and SQIVND (reference sequence). Trimming took 4 bases from V and 7 from J, leaving 19 bases between them. Notes on the study in general: Just six AZD1222 recipients were seropositive at baseline.

Generated by immunoSEQ multiplex PCR, the TCRdb table keeps only in-frame clones and is missing some. The sample carries more than 95,000 clones, 75% to 90% recorded once. About this clone itself: Its antigen is not known.

This chain links TRBV19 with TRBJ1-2; no clear D. This receptor was obtained from an adult in good health. Here the sequenced sample was peripheral blood, taken on day 0 of MenACWY control vaccination. Here the CDR3 DNA reads TGTGCCAGTAGTACGCCCAGGATTGGGAAAGTTGGCTACACCTTC. It codes for CASSTPRIGKVGYTF.